One and the same sample provided the 27 T cell receptor beta chains below, sequenced in a study of shared clonotypes between healthy human individuals. The data were produced by immunoSEQ multiplex PCR, yet TCRdb's version contains in-frame clones alone and is incomplete. The repertoire holds approximately 470,000 clones, with roughly 80% as singletons. The sequenced sample was PBMCs. These receptor sequences come from a woman in her 40s in good health. Some clones in this sample may be carry-over from other donors' samples.

This sequence joins TRBV5-1 and TRBJ2-1, with D uncertain. Deletions cut 0 bases from V and 1 base from J, with 11 bases between. The CDR3 consists of 16 residues. From germline, CDR1 is SGHRS and CDR2 YFSETQ. The CDR3: CASSLASVPSYNEQFF. CDR3 nucleotides: TGCGCCAGCAGCTTGGCCAGCGTCCCTTCCTACAATGAGCAGTTCTTC.

The chain has TRBV7-3 and TRBJ2-7; possible D gene TRBD1, 5 bases. Trimming took off 5 bases at V and 9 bases at J, with 20 bases between the two ends. CDR3 length: 14 residues. Germline V gene data show CDR1 as SGHTA and CDR2 as FQGTGA. DNA of the CDR3: TGTGCCAGCAGCACACGTCCAGGGTCGGAAGGGCAGTACTTC. Its protein is CASSTRPGSEGQYF.

This clone has just one count. The chain combines TRBV11-2 with TRBJ2-7, with a tentative D call TRBD2 (5 bases). CDR3 length: 14 amino acids. Germline CDR1 is SGHAT and CDR2 is FQNNGV. Trimming pared 0 bases from V and 4 bases from J, leaving 10 bases between. CDR3 region: CASSLDDYNYEQYF. In DNA form, the CDR3 reads TGTGCCAGCAGCTTAGATGACTACAATTACGAGCAGTACTTC.

The chain uses TRBV2 and TRBJ2-7; 16 nucleotides match TRBD2. The ends lost 9 bases at V and 4 bases at J; junction bases unmatched: 6. The germline V gene encodes CDR1 SNHLY and CDR2 FYNNEI. The CDR3 is made up of 15 amino acids. The CDR3, as DNA: TGTGCCAGTTCTCCGGGACTAGCGGGAGGGTACGAGCAGTACTTC. It is translated as CASSPGLAGGYEQYF.

The chain recombines TRBV6-6 with TRBJ1-1, with D tentatively TRBD1 (6 bases). This CDR3 is 15 amino acids long. Trimming cost V 6 bases and J 2 bases, with 16 bases left between them. Germline CDR1 is MNHNY and CDR2 is SVGAGI (reference sequence). CDR3 bases: TGTGCCAGCAGATACACAGGGCTGAGTAACACTGAAGCTTTCTTT. Its translation: CASRYTGLSNTEAFF.

The gene calls are TRBV11-2 and TRBJ2-3; D gene ambiguous. The CDR3 consists of 13 residues. Trimming removed 4 bases at V and 2 bases at J, with 7 bases between. Germline CDR1 is SGHAT and CDR2 is FQNNGV. CDR3 DNA: TGTGCCAGCAGCTCCCTATCCACAGATACGCAGTATTTT. It translates to CASSSLSTDTQYF.

The chain employs TRBV5-8 and TRBJ2-3; D is perhaps TRBD2 (6 bases). This CDR3 is 16 amino acids long. CDR1 is SGHTS, CDR2 YDEGEE, per germline. V was pared by 4 bases and J by 0 bases, with 15 bases between. Here the CDR3 DNA reads TGTGCCAGCAGCCGGATGACTAGGCCTAGCACAGATACGCAGTATTTT. Encoded protein: CASSRMTRPSTDTQYF.

The V and J genes are TRBV7-2 and TRBJ2-7; no definite D call. Germline V CDR1 and CDR2: SGHTA, FQGNSA. Trimming took 2 bases from V and 1 from J, leaving 12 bases between them. The CDR3 consists of 15 residues. This CDR3 is CASSLYRSFSYEQYF. In DNA, the CDR3 is TGTGCCAGCAGCTTATATCGTAGTTTTTCCTACGAGCAGTACTTC. The entire variable domain, with the rest obtained from reference TRBV7-2 and TRBJ2-7, is as follows: GAGVSQSPSNKVTEKGKDVELRCDPISGHTALYWYRQSLGQGLEFLIYFQGNSAPDKSGLPSDRFSAERTGGSVSTLTIQRTQQEDSAVYLCASSLYRSFSYEQYFGPGTRLTVT.

The J gene is TRBJ2-1, the V gene TRBV7-6; D perhaps matches TRBD1 (6 bases). The CDR3 length is 14 residues. Germline V gene data show CDR1 as SGHVS and CDR2 as FNYEAQ. Trimming left V 0 bases short and J 12 bases short, with 15 bases between. In nucleotides, the CDR3 is TGTGCCAGCAGCTTAGCAGATAGACAGGCTATGCAGTTCTTC. Amino acid sequence: CASSLADRQAMQFF. Together with reference TRBV7-6 and TRBJ2-1, the CDR3 gives the full variable domain: GAGVSQSPRYKVTKRGQDVALRCDPISGHVSLYWYRQALGQGPEFLTYFNYEAQQDKSGLPNDRFSAERPEGSISTLTIQRTEQRDSAMYRCASSLADRQAMQFFGPGTRLTVL.

V and J are TRBV25-1 and TRBJ2-3, with 8 bases that match TRBD1. This CDR3 has 15 residues. V dropped 6 bases and J dropped 1; count of bases not matched to a gene: 6. Germline V gives CDR1 MGHDK, CDR2 SYGVNS. CDR3 sequence reads: CASRPGTGRTDTQYF. The CDR3 DNA sequence: TGTGCCAGCAGGCCCGGGACAGGACGCACAGATACGCAGTATTTT.

The chain recombines TRBV9 with TRBJ2-2; 12 bases map to TRBD2. The CDR3 consists of 14 residues. Losses at the gene ends were 3 bases for V and 7 bases for J; bases not matched to a gene: 1. The V gene's germline CDR1 is SGDLS and CDR2 YYNGEE. The CDR3 DNA sequence: TGTGCCAGCAGCGCGGGACTAGCGGGCGGGGAGCTGTTTTTT. Its protein product is CASSAGLAGGELFF.

This rearrangement joins TRBV25-1 to TRBJ2-2; D is uncertain. The length of the CDR3 is 15 residues. V dropped 2 bases and J dropped 1 base, with 8 bases sitting between them. The germline gives CDR1 MGHDK, CDR2 SYGVNS. Here the CDR3 reads CASSETQKNTGELFF. The CDR3 DNA is TGTGCCAGCAGTGAAACACAGAAGAACACCGGGGAGCTGTTTTTT.

This chain joins TRBV11-2 and TRBJ2-5, with D perhaps TRBD2 (6 bases). CDR3 length equals 13 residues. V was shortened by 0 bases and J by 12 bases, with 14 bases between the two germline ends. Germline values: CDR1 SGHAT, CDR2 FQNNGV. The CDR3 sequence is CASSLETEGSKYF. In DNA, the CDR3 is TGTGCCAGCAGCTTAGAAACGGAGGGTTCGAAGTACTTC. Filled out from reference TRBV11-2 and TRBJ2-5, the complete variable domain reads EAGVAQSPRYKIIEKRQSVAFWCNPISGHATLYWYQQILGQGPKLLIQFQNNGVVDDSQLPKDRFSAERLKGVDSTLKIQPAKLEDSAVYLCASSLETEGSKYFGPGTRLLVL.

The chain combines TRBV5-1 with TRBJ2-5; D gene uncertain. Trimming shortened V by 3 bases and J by 0 bases, and 9 bases separated the two germline ends. The CDR3 has 14 residues. Germline CDR1 SGHRS, CDR2 YFSETQ. CDR3 nucleotide sequence: TGCGCCAGCAGCTGGGCTATAGACCAAGAGACCCAGTACTTC. Its translation: CASSWAIDQETQYF. The variable domain in full, completed from reference TRBV5-1 and TRBJ2-5, reads KAGVTQTPRYLIKTRGQQVTLSCSPISGHRSVSWYQQTPGQGLQFLFEYFSETQRNKGNFPGRFSGRQFSNSRSEMNVSTLELGDSALYLCASSWAIDQETQYFGPGTRLLVL.

J is TRBJ1-4 and V is TRBV5-4; D possibly corresponds to TRBD1 (5 bases). CDR1 is SGHNT and CDR2 is YYREEE in the germline V gene (reference sequence). The CDR3 sequence is 16 residues long. V lost 4 bases, J lost 7 bases, and 20 bases lay in between. The CDR3 region has the DNA TGTGCCAGCAGCGTCCGGTCCGGGGCCGGTAGTGAAAAACTGTTTTTT. This gives the protein CASSVRSGAGSEKLFF.

This clone was detected once. This chain connects TRBV5-1 to TRBJ2-3; 8 bases are shared with TRBD1. The CDR3 runs to 16 residues. The J segment lost 3 bases and the V segment lost 0 bases, leaving 6 bases of the junction unmatched. Looked up from germline, CDR1 is SGHRS and CDR2 is YFSETQ. CDR3 DNA sequence: TGCGCCAGCAGCTTGGGTCAGGGGGCAGGAACAGATACGCAGTATTTT. As protein: CASSLGQGAGTDTQYF.

This clone was found once. This rearrangement joins TRBV28 to TRBJ2-7; the D gene is possibly TRBD2 (5 bases). Trimming stripped 4 bases from V and 7 bases from J, with 29 bases between. CDR3 length: 18 amino acids. Germline V gene lookup returns CDR1 MDHEN and CDR2 SYDVKM. The CDR3 DNA reads TGTGCCAGCAGTTCCACGGCAGACTACAGCGGTGGTCTGTGGGAGCAGTACTTC. Translation: CASSSTADYSGGLWEQYF. Combining the CDR3 with reference TRBV28 and TRBJ2-7 gives the whole variable domain DVKVTQSSRYLVKRTGEKVFLECVQDMDHENMFWYRQDPGLGLRLIYFSYDVKMKEKGDIPEGYSVSREKKERFSLILESASTNQTSMYLCASSSTADYSGGLWEQYFGPGTRLTVT.

As concerns this clone: In the same sample, other DNA sequences code for this CDR3. The chain combines TRBV28 with TRBJ1-4, with 8 bases matching TRBD1. The CDR3 length is 14 residues. J gave up 7 bases and V 6 bases, and 7 bases lay outside the gene matches. CDR1 is MDHEN, CDR2 SYDVKM, per germline. CDR3 bases: TGTGCCAGCAGAGCTCAGGGGGCGGGTGAAAAACTGTTTTTT. Its translation: CASRAQGAGEKLFF.

J is TRBJ2-3 and V is TRBV7-8; D not resolved. Trimming took off 5 bases at V and 5 bases at J, with 8 bases between the two ends. Looked up from germline, CDR1 is SGHVS and CDR2 is FQNEAQ. The CDR3 spans 12 residues. The CDR3 protein is CASSLELDTQYF. CDR3 in DNA: TGTGCCAGCAGCCTGGAGTTAGATACGCAGTATTTT.

This clone was observed a single time. This likely stems from a read error, as it lies one base from a far larger clone. The CDR3 coding sequence is TGTGCCAGCATCACACAGGGGGCTGTGAACACTGAAGCTTTCTTT. This codes for CASITQGAVNTEAFF. The genes are TRBV9 and TRBJ1-1, with TRBD1 matching 9 bases. CDR3 length: 15 amino acids. Trimming at V came to 6 bases and at J to 0 bases, leaving 6 bases not matched to a gene. Germline CDR1 and CDR2: SGDLS and YYNGEE.

This chain links TRBV28 with TRBJ2-1; TRBD2 is a possible D gene (6 bases). Between the trimmed V and J ends, which lost 5 bases and 9 bases, there was a span of 23 bases. The CDR3 extends over 16 amino acids. CDR1 MDHEN and CDR2 SYDVKM come from the germline V gene. For the CDR3, the DNA is TGTGCCAGCAGTCCCATCGGGCGGGACGGTCTGGGTGAGCAGTTCTTC. Residues: CASSPIGRDGLGEQFF.

This clone turned up a few times. This may arise from a read error, as a much more abundant clone is one base away. The conserved closing phenylalanine or tryptophan is absent in this CDR3, likely reflecting a read error. The chain recombines TRBV5-4 with TRBJ2-3; the match to TRBD2 covers 7 bases. Germline CDR1 and CDR2: SGHNT and YYREEE (reference sequence). This CDR3 contains 19 residues. With V trimmed by 0 bases and J by 2 bases, 15 bases remained unmatched. The CDR3 is CASSLVGGGSSGATDTQYS. The CDR3 nucleotides are TGTGCCAGCAGCTTGGTTGGGGGTGGTTCTAGCGGAGCCACAGATACGCAGTATTCT.

Of note for this clone: This may be a read error, as it is one base from a much larger clone. V is TRBV18 and J is TRBJ2-3, with 7 bases that match TRBD2. CDR1 and CDR2 (germline): KGHSH, LQKENI. CDR3 length equals 16 residues. The trim removed 6 bases at V and 0 bases at J, leaving 9 bases unmatched. The CDR3 region has the DNA TGTGCCAGCTCGCCAACACCAGCGGGAAGCACAGATACGCAGTATTTT. Residues: CASSPTPAGSTDTQYF.

On this clone: A read error is possible here, since a much larger clone lies one base away. The identical CDR3 is also encoded by other nucleotide sequences in the sample. The chain couples TRBV5-8 to TRBJ2-3, with D possibly TRBD2 on 5 matching bases. The CDR3 runs 13 residues. Per germline, CDR1 SGHTS and CDR2 YDEGEE. The CDR3 DNA reads as TGTGCCAGTAGCTTCGAGGGAACAGATACGCAGTATTTT. Encoded protein: CASSFEGTDTQYF.

Concerning this clone: A single base is all that separates this from a far larger clone, so a read error is likely. The chain couples TRBV5-4 to TRBJ2-7, with D maybe TRBD2 (6 bases). The CDR3 contains 14 residues. V was clipped by 1 base and J by 5 bases, with 13 bases between them. In germline, CDR1 is SGHNT, CDR2 YYREEE (reference sequence). CDR3 DNA: TGTGCCAGCAGCTTGTTCGGGAGTACCCACGAGCAGTACTTC. Translating gives CASSLFGSTHEQYF.

The rearrangement uses TRBV27 and TRBJ2-2; D unresolved. V gave up 6 bases and J gave up 6 bases, with 8 bases separating them. This CDR3 is 12 amino acids long. In germline, CDR1 is MNHEY, CDR2 SMNVEV (reference sequence). CDR3 residues: CASRTGPGELFF. DNA for the CDR3: TGTGCCAGCAGGACCGGACCCGGGGAGCTGTTTTTT.

This chain links TRBV7-9 with TRBJ2-7; D might be TRBD2 (6 bases). V lost 2 bases and J 6 bases, leaving 14 bases between the germline ends. CDR3 length: 14 amino acids. The V gene's germline CDR1 is SEHNR and CDR2 FQNEAQ (reference sequence). The CDR3 DNA reads as TGTGCCAGCAGCTTATCGGGACTCCCCCTCGAGCAGTACTTC. Translation gives CASSLSGLPLEQYF.